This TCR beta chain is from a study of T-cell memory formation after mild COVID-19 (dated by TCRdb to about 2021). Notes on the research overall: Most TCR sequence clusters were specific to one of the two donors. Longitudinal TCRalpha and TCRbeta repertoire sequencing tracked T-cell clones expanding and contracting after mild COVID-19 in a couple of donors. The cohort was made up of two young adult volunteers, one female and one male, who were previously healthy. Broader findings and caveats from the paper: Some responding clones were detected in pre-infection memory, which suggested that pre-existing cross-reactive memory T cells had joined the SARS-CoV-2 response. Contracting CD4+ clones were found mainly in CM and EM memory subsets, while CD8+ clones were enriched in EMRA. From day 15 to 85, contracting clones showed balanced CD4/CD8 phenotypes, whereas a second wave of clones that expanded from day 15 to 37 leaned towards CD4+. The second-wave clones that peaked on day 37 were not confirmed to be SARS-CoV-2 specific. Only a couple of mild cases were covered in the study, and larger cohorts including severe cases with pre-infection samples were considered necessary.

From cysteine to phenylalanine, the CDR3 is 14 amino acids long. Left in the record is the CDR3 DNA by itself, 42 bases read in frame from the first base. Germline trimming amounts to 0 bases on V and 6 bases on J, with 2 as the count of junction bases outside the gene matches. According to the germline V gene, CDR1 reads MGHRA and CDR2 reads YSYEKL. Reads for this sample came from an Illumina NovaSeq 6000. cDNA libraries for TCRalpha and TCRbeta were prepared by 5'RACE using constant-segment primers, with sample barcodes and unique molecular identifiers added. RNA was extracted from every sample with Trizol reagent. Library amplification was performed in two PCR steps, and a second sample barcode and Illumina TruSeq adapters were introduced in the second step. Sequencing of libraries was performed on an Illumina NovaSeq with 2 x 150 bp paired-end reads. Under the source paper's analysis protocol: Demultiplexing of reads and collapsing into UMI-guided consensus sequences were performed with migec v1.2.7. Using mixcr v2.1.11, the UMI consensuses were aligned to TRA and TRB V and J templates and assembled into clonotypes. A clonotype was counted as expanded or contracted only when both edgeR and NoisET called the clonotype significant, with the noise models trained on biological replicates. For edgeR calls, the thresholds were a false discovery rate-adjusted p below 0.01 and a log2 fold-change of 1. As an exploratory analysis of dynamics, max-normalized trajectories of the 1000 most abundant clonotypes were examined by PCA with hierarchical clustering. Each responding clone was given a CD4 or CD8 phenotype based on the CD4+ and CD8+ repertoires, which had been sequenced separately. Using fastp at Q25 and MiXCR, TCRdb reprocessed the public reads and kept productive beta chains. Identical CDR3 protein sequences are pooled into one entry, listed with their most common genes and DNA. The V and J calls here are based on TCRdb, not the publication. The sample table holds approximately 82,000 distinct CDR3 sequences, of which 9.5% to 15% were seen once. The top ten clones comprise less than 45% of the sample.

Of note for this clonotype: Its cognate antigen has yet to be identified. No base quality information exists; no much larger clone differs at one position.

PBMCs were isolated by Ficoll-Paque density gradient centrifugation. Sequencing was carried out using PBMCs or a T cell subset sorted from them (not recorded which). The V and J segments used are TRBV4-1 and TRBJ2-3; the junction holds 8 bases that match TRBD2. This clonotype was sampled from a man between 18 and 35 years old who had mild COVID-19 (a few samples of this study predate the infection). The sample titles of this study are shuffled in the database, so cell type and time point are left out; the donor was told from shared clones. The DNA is TGCGCCAGCAGCCAAGAACCTAGCGGGGATACGCAGTATTTT. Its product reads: CASSQEPSGDTQYF.